Each of the 27 T cell receptor beta chains below was sequenced from the same sample in a study of blood T cell repertoires in COVID-19. TCRdb's copy holds only in-frame clones and misses some; the assay was immunoSEQ multiplex PCR. The sample includes roughly 250,000 clones, more than 75% seen only once; the top ten take around 12%. Material for sequencing was peripheral blood. The receptors were sampled from a woman aged 60-75 years with active or convalescent COVID-19.

In its sample, this clone was seen once. This sequence joins TRBV5-4 and TRBJ2-1; 10 positions match TRBD2. V lost 4 bases to trimming and J lost 4 bases; unmatched junction nucleotides: 8. Germline assignment: CDR1 SGHNT and CDR2 YYREEE (reference sequence). This CDR3 has 16 residues. The CDR3 coding sequence is TGTGCCAGCAGCAGGGAGCGGGGGGGCCTTTACAATGAGCAGTTCTTC. Its protein product is CASSRERGGLYNEQFF.

The rearrangement links TRBV12-5 to TRBJ2-5; 7 bases align to TRBD2. Germline CDR1 reads LGHNT; CDR2 reads FRNRAP. The J segment lost 13 bases and the V segment lost 4 bases, leaving 9 bases of the junction unmatched. The CDR3 length is 12 residues. In DNA, the CDR3 is TGTGCTAGTGGTTCGGGGGGACTCCCGGGGTACTTC. Translation: CASGSGGLPGYF. Complete variable domain (other parts from reference TRBV12-5 and TRBJ2-5): DARVTQTPRHKVTEMGQEVTMRCQPILGHNTVFWYRQTMMQGLELLAYFRNRAPLDDSGMPKDRFSAEMPDATLATLKIQPSEPRDSAVYFCASGSGGLPGYFGPGTRLLVL.

The rearrangement links TRBV12-3 or TRBV12-4 to TRBJ2-5; D is undetermined. V lost 5 bases to trimming and J lost 7 bases, with 14 bases between them. The CDR3 length is 13 residues. The CDR3 is CASSPQRRGTQYF. The CDR3 DNA is TGTGCCAGCAGTCCCCAGCGTCGCGGGACCCAGTACTTC.

This chain links TRBV30 with TRBJ1-1; no definite D call. The CDR3 runs to 15 residues. Germline loops: CDR1 GTSNPN, CDR2 SVGIG (reference sequence). Trimming pared 5 bases from V and 4 bases from J, leaving 20 bases between. CDR3 DNA: TGTGCCTGGCTACGACTCCGGAGGTCGGGCACTGAAGCTTTCTTT. Translating it yields CAWLRLRRSGTEAFF. The full variable domain, its missing parts supplied by reference TRBV30 and TRBJ1-1, is SQTIHQWPATLVQPVGSPLSLECTVEGTSNPNLYWYRQAAGRGLQLLFYSVGIGQISSEVPQNLSASRPQDRQFILSSKKLLLSDSGFYLCAWLRLRRSGTEAFFGQGTRLTVV.

Of note for this clone: At the DNA level, this CDR3 is encoded by other sequences in the same sample as well. The rearrangement joins TRBV5-1 to TRBJ2-7; D unclear. Trimming stripped 3 bases from V and 1 base from J, with 2 bases between. The CDR3 is made up of 11 amino acids. CDR1 and CDR2 (germline): SGHRS, YFSETQ. The DNA of the CDR3 is TGCGCCAGCAGCTCTTCCTACGAGCAGTACTTC. Protein sequence: CASSSSYEQYF.

This clone was detected a few times. This rearrangement joins TRBV25-1 to TRBJ1-4, with D possibly TRBD1 on 6 matching bases. V was trimmed by 3 bases and J by 4 bases, leaving 15 bases between them. The germline gives CDR1 MGHDK, CDR2 SYGVNS. This CDR3 is 16 amino acids long. The CDR3 here is CASSEGTPAVNEKLFF. The CDR3 DNA is TGTGCCAGCAGTGAGGGGACACCCGCAGTTAATGAAAAACTGTTTTTT.

The chain uses TRBV7-3 and TRBJ1-1; D call uncertain. V lost 5 bases, J lost 1 base, and 8 bases lay in between. The CDR3 has 13 amino acids. Germline CDR1 reads SGHTA; CDR2 reads FQGTGA. The CDR3 DNA is TGTGCCAGCAGCCCCGAGCCGAACACTGAAGCTTTCTTT. Protein sequence: CASSPEPNTEAFF.

Written as DNA, the CDR3 is TGTGCCAGCACCTCAACAGGGGTAGAGACCCAGTACTTC. Translating gives CASTSTGVETQYF. This chain joins TRBV6-5 and TRBJ2-5; 7 bases align to TRBD1. Germline V gene data show CDR1 as MNHEY and CDR2 as SVGAGI. V dropped 7 bases and J dropped 4; count of bases not matched to a gene: 6. This CDR3 has 13 amino acids.

The J gene is TRBJ2-1, the V gene TRBV11-3, with D uncertain. CDR1 is SGHNT, CDR2 YENEEA, per germline. The V end was cut by 1 base, the J end by 5 bases, with 3 bases between. There are 12 residues in the CDR3. CDR3 nucleotides: TGTGCCAGCAGCTTAGCTAACAATGAGCAGTTCTTC. Protein: CASSLANNEQFF.

V usage is TRBV5-1 and J usage is TRBJ2-7; 7 nucleotides align to TRBD1. The V gene's germline CDR1 is SGHRS and CDR2 YFSETQ. This CDR3 is 15 amino acids long. The ends lost 4 bases at V and 5 bases at J; junction bases unmatched: 12. The CDR3, as DNA: TGCGCCAGCAGCAAAACAGGGGCAAGGGAGAACGAGCAGTACTTC. Its translation is CASSKTGARENEQYF. The whole variable domain, remainder taken from reference TRBV5-1 and TRBJ2-7, is KAGVTQTPRYLIKTRGQQVTLSCSPISGHRSVSWYQQTPGQGLQFLFEYFSETQRNKGNFPGRFSGRQFSNSRSEMNVSTLELGDSALYLCASSKTGARENEQYFGPGTRLTVT.

V gene TRBV15 combines with J gene TRBJ1-4, with 10 bases identical to TRBD1. Germline CDR1 and CDR2: LNHNV and YYDKDF (reference sequence). With V trimmed by 3 bases and J by 10 bases, 11 bases remained unmatched. The CDR3 is 16 residues long. CDR3 protein: CATSSPGGTGDRKLFF. In nucleotides, the CDR3 is TGTGCCACCAGCAGTCCGGGGGGGACAGGGGATCGAAAACTGTTTTTT.

The rearrangement joins TRBV7-9 to TRBJ1-2; maybe TRBD1 (6 bases). V was shortened by 7 bases and J by 3 bases, with 21 bases between the two germline ends. This CDR3 is 16 amino acids long. Germline V gives CDR1 SEHNR, CDR2 FQNEAQ (reference sequence). The CDR3 here is CASTKLDSQGYYGYTF. CDR3 in DNA: TGTGCCAGCACCAAACTAGACTCACAGGGCTACTATGGCTACACCTTC. Full variable domain (rest looked up from reference TRBV7-9 and TRBJ1-2): DTGVSQNPRHKITKRGQNVTFRCDPISEHNRLYWYRQTLGQGPEFLTYFQNEAQLEKSRLLSDRFSAERPKGSFSTLEIQRTEQGDSAMYLCASTKLDSQGYYGYTFGSGTRLTVV.

The table lists this clone with a few counts. The V and J genes are TRBV6-1 and TRBJ1-6; a weak D match, TRBD1 (6 bases). CDR3 length: 17 amino acids. Trimming left V 8 bases short and J 0 bases short, with 17 bases between. Looked up from germline, CDR1 is MNHNS and CDR2 is SASEGT. The CDR3 coding sequence is TGTGCCAGCCGTGGGGGGCTACAGAGCTCCTATAATTCACCCCTCCACTTT. Translating it yields CASRGGLQSSYNSPLHF.

The genes are TRBV2 and TRBJ1-2, with 12 bases matching TRBD1. The CDR3 contains 16 residues. Trimming cost V 5 bases and J 4 bases; bases outside gene matches: 8. Germline-derived CDR1 and CDR2 are SNHLY and FYNNEI. The CDR3 region has the DNA TGTGCCAGCAGTCGTCCCGGGACAGGGGGCGGCTATGGCTACACCTTC. Its translation: CASSRPGTGGGYGYTF.

This chain uses TRBV5-6 with TRBJ1-1; 10 bases are a match to TRBD1. V dropped 4 bases and J dropped 5; count of bases not matched to a gene: 5. CDR1 is SGHDT and CDR2 is YYEEEE in the germline V gene. This CDR3 is built from 14 residues. The CDR3 DNA reads TGTGCCAGCAGCCTCAGGGACAGGGGAACTGAAGCTTTCTTT. This gives the protein CASSLRDRGTEAFF.

The chain employs TRBV7-6 and TRBJ1-4; 10 nucleotides agree with TRBD1. Trimming cost V 4 bases and J 7 bases; bases outside gene matches: 9. The CDR3 has 16 residues. CDR1 is SGHVS and CDR2 is FNYEAQ in the germline V gene. The DNA of the CDR3 is TGTGCCAGCAGCTCCGACCCGGGACAGGGGAGTGAAAAACTGTTTTTT. Protein: CASSSDPGQGSEKLFF.

The genes are TRBV18 and TRBJ1-1, with 10 bases identical to TRBD1. CDR1 is KGHSH and CDR2 is LQKENI in the germline V gene. With 5 bases clipped from V and 6 bases from J, the junction kept 6 bases outside the gene matches. There are 14 residues in the CDR3. The CDR3 spells CASSRTGGGPEAFF. For the CDR3, the DNA is TGTGCCAGCTCAAGGACAGGGGGTGGGCCTGAAGCTTTCTTT.

The rearrangement uses TRBV6-5 and TRBJ1-1, with 9 bases matching TRBD1. Germline V lookup: CDR1 MNHEY, CDR2 SVGAGI. Losses at the gene ends were 1 base for V and 7 bases for J; bases not matched to a gene: 10. This CDR3 spans 16 amino acids. CDR3 residues: CASSYLRSGTGYEAFF. DNA of the CDR3: TGTGCCAGCAGTTACTTGAGATCCGGGACAGGGTATGAAGCTTTCTTT.

The V gene is TRBV7-7, the J gene TRBJ2-1; 10 nucleotides align to TRBD2. Trimming cost V 6 bases and J 9 bases; bases outside gene matches: 11. Per germline, CDR1 SSHAT and CDR2 FNYEAQ (reference sequence). This CDR3 has 15 amino acids. Written as DNA, the CDR3 is TGTGCCAGCAGTTATAGCGGGGGGCAAGGTTCTGAGCAGTTCTTC. Encoded protein: CASSYSGGQGSEQFF.

The V gene is TRBV5-1, the J gene TRBJ2-7, with D possibly matching TRBD1 (7 bases). Germline-derived CDR1 and CDR2 are SGHRS and YFSETQ. The CDR3 has 14 residues. Between the trimmed V and J ends, which lost 4 bases and 1 base, there was a span of 12 bases. CDR3 nucleotide sequence: TGCGCCAGCAGCCCGCGGGGACAGTCCTACGAGCAGTACTTC. Its translation is CASSPRGQSYEQYF.

The genes are TRBV18 and TRBJ2-2; 11 nucleotides agree with TRBD1. Germline CDR1 and CDR2: KGHSH and LQKENI. V dropped 0 bases and J dropped 1; count of bases not matched to a gene: 1. The CDR3 extends over 17 amino acids. CDR3 nucleotides: TGTGCCAGCTCACCACCGGGGACAGGGGGGAACACCGGGGAGCTGTTTTTT. Protein: CASSPPGTGGNTGELFF. The full variable domain, completed using reference TRBV18 and TRBJ2-2, is NAGVMQNPRHLVRRRGQEARLRCSPMKGHSHVYWYRQLPEEGLKFMVYLQKENIIDESGMPKERFSAEFPKEGPSILRIQQVVRGDSAAYFCASSPPGTGGNTGELFFGEGSRLTVL.

About this clone itself: A junction end diverges from the germline sequence, so it may reflect a read error. The chain joins TRBV28 to TRBJ1-3; D might be TRBD1 (5 bases). The CDR3 contains 13 residues. Germline loops: CDR1 MDHEN, CDR2 SYDVKM. CDR3 nucleotides: TGTGCCAGCAGCTCCCCTGCAGGGTCATCTATGAATTTT. It specifies CASSSPAGSSMNF.

The V and J genes are TRBV18 and TRBJ1-3; D might be TRBD1 (5 bases). The V end lost 8 bases, the J end lost 0 bases, and 8 bases lay between the germline ends. CDR1 is KGHSH and CDR2 is LQKENI in the germline V gene. This CDR3 has 13 residues. CDR3 region: CASLDNSGNTIYF. The CDR3 DNA sequence: TGTGCCAGCCTGGACAACTCTGGAAACACCATATATTTT.

This clone occurred a few times. J is TRBJ2-1 and V is TRBV2; tentatively, D is TRBD1 (8 bases). CDR1 is SNHLY and CDR2 is FYNNEI in the germline V gene. Trimming took 6 bases from V and 4 from J, leaving 16 bases between them. This CDR3 is 15 amino acids long. CDR3 residues: CASRAQQGGYNEQFF. CDR3 sequence (DNA): TGTGCCAGCAGGGCCCAACAGGGGGGGTACAATGAGCAGTTCTTC.

The chain links TRBV7-9 to TRBJ2-3, with 7 bases fitting TRBD1. Germline V gene data show CDR1 as SEHNR and CDR2 as FQNEAQ (reference sequence). After removal of 3 bases from V and 11 bases from J, the junction contained 8 bases not matched to a gene. This CDR3 spans 13 amino acids. In nucleotides, the CDR3 is TGTGCCAGCAGCTTCCCTGGACAGGTTAAGCAGTATTTT. It yields the protein CASSFPGQVKQYF.

The chain is built from TRBV5-4 and TRBJ2-1, with 10 bases aligning to TRBD2. Germline values: CDR1 SGHNT, CDR2 YYREEE (reference sequence). V lost 4 bases and J lost 6; bases outside the gene matches: 13. The length of the CDR3 is 17 residues. CDR3 DNA: TGTGCCAGCAGCCCATCTTCGAGTAGCGGGGGGAGCAATGAGCAGTTCTTC. Translating gives CASSPSSSSGGSNEQFF.

The chain combines TRBV9 with TRBJ2-7; TRBD1 matches 8 bases. This CDR3 has 15 residues. Germline CDR1 reads SGDLS; CDR2 reads YYNGEE. V lost 0 bases, J lost 3 bases, and 5 bases stayed unmatched. The CDR3 loop reads CASSVDSQGVYEQYF. The CDR3 DNA reads as TGTGCCAGCAGCGTAGATTCACAGGGGGTCTACGAGCAGTACTTC.